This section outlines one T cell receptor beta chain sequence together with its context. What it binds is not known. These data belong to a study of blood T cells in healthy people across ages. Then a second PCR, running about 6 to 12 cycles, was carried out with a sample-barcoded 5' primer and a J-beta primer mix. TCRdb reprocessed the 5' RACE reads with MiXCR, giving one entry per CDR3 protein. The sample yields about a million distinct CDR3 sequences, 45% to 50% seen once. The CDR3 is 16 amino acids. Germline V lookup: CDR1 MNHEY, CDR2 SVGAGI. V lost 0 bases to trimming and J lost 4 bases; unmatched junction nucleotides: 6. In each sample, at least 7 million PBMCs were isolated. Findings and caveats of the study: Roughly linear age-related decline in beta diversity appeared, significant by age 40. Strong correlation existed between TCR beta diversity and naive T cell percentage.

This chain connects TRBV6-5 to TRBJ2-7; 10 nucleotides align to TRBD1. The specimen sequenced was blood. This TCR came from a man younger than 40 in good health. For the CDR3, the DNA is TGTGCCAGCAGTTACTCGAGCGGGACAGGGGTTTACGAGCAGTACTTC. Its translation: CASSYSSGTGVYEQYF.